Each of the 10 T cell receptor beta chains below was sequenced from the same sample in a study of T-cell reconstitution after alpha-beta-depleted transplantation in children. During its preparation, the TCRbeta library received unique molecular identifiers. TCRdb independently ran MiXCR on the PCR reads; one entry per CDR3 protein. The sample has about 500,000 distinct CDR3 sequences, 11% seen once. This specimen consisted of PBMCs, mostly from graft donor cells, obtained 180 days after TCRalphabeta/CD19-depleted stem cell transplant. Every receptor here comes from a female patient aged 2-9 years who had a stem cell transplant for aplastic anemia, so the T cells may come from the graft donor.

This clonotype was seen ten or more times. V is TRBV29-1 and J is TRBJ2-7; 9 nucleotides match TRBD1. V lost 6 bases and J lost 4; bases outside the gene matches: 7. The CDR3 contains 13 residues. Germline loops: CDR1 SQVTM, CDR2 ANQGSEA. Here the CDR3 reads CSVTGTGKYEQYF. CDR3 nucleotides: TGCAGCGTGACCGGGACAGGGAAATACGAGCAGTACTTC.

V is TRBV7-2 and J is TRBJ1-5; D remains unclear. V gave up 5 bases and J gave up 5 bases, with 7 bases separating them. The CDR3 covers 12 residues. Germline values: CDR1 SGHTA, CDR2 FQGNSA. CDR3 region: CASSPRHQPQHF. CDR3 bases: TGTGCCAGCAGCCCTCGGCATCAGCCCCAGCATTTT.

Note on this clonotype: A much larger clone lies one base from this, so it may be a read error. This chain connects TRBV7-2 to TRBJ1-1; 8 nucleotides line up with TRBD1. CDR1 is SGHTA, CDR2 FQGNSA, per germline. The CDR3 totals 17 residues. CDR3 region: CATSLGPTGTGLTEAFF. In DNA form, the CDR3 reads TGTGCCACCAGCTTAGGGCCCACCGGGACAGGTTTGACTGAAGCTTTCTTT. Looking up the rest from reference TRBV7-2 and TRBJ1-1 gives the full variable domain: GAGVSQSPSNKVTEKGKDVELRCDPISGHTALYWYRQSLGQGLEFLIYFQGNSAPDKSGLPSDRFSAERTGGSVSTLTIQRTQQEDSAVYLCATSLGPTGTGLTEAFFGQGTRLTVV.

The chain is built from TRBV4-2 and TRBJ1-2; 8 positions match TRBD1. Germline CDR1 LGHNA, CDR2 YNFKEQ. V lost 4 bases, J lost 2 bases, and 9 bases stayed unmatched. CDR3 size: 16 residues. CDR3 DNA: TGTGCCAGCAGCCTCCGGACAGGGACGGAAAACTATGGCTACACCTTC. The encoded protein is CASSLRTGTENYGYTF.

This clonotype has a count of ten or more. The rearrangement links TRBV6-1 to TRBJ2-6; D remains unclear. The CDR3 loop spans 17 amino acids. The V end lost 0 bases, the J end lost 0 bases, and 9 bases lay between the germline ends. Germline V gene data show CDR1 as MNHNS and CDR2 as SASEGT. CDR3 sequence reads: CASSEALLGSGANVLTF. The CDR3 DNA follows: TGTGCCAGCAGTGAAGCGCTACTGGGCTCTGGGGCCAACGTCCTGACTTTC.

This clonotype was detected a few times. The chain carries TRBV27 and TRBJ2-7; D is unresolved. The length of the CDR3 is 14 residues. Trimming removed 5 bases from V and 0 bases from J, with 11 bases in between. The germline V gene has CDR1 MNHEY and CDR2 SMNVEV (reference sequence). The CDR3 region has the DNA TGTGCCAGCAGTCTCAAATACGGCTCCTACGAGCAGTACTTC. This encodes CASSLKYGSYEQYF.

Comment on this clonotype: One junction end disagrees with the germline gene, perhaps due to a read error. The chain links TRBV20-1 to TRBJ2-3; TRBD2 aligns across 8 bases. This CDR3 is built from 17 residues. CDR1 and CDR2 from the germline V gene are DFQATT and SNEGSKA (reference sequence). The CDR3 reads CCARTAGGLADTDTQYF. Here the CDR3 DNA reads TGCTGTGCTAGAACCGCGGGAGGACTAGCAGACACAGATACGCAGTATTTT.

This clonotype was observed at least ten times. J is TRBJ1-6 and V is TRBV5-1, with TRBD1 identical over 8 bases. The CDR3 is 14 amino acids. Germline values: CDR1 SGHRS, CDR2 YFSETQ. J was trimmed by 8 bases and V by 4 bases; bases with no gene match: 5. CDR3 DNA sequence: TGCGCCAGCAGCCGCGGACAGGGAGATTCACCCCTCCACTTT. Residues: CASSRGQGDSPLHF.

In this sample, this clonotype turned up a few times. The chain links TRBV29-1 to TRBJ2-1; no firm D call. Trimming left V 6 bases short and J 6 bases short, with 9 bases between. Germline V gives CDR1 SQVTM, CDR2 ANQGSEA. CDR3 length: 11 amino acids. The CDR3 DNA follows: TGCAGCGTATACGCAGGCAATGAGCAGTTCTTC. This codes for CSVYAGNEQFF.

The CDR3 here is CASSQDRRFRDYGYTF. The CDR3 region has the DNA TGCGCCAGCAGCCAAGATAGAAGGTTCAGGGACTATGGCTACACCTTC. The gene calls are TRBV4-3 and TRBJ1-2, with a tentative D call TRBD1 (5 bases). The V end was cut by 0 bases, the J end by 3 bases, with 14 bases between. This CDR3 contains 16 residues. The germline CDR1 and CDR2 sequences are LGHNA and YSLEER.